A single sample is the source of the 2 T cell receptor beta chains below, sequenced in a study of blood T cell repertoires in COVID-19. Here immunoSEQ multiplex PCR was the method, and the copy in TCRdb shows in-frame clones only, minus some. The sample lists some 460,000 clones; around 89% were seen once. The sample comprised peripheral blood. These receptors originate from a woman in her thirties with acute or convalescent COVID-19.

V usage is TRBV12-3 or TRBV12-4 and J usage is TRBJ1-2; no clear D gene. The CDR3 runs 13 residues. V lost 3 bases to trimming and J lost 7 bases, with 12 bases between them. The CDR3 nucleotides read TGTGCCAGCAGTTTTGGGCTCCTTTCTGGCTACACCTTC. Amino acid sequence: CASSFGLLSGYTF.

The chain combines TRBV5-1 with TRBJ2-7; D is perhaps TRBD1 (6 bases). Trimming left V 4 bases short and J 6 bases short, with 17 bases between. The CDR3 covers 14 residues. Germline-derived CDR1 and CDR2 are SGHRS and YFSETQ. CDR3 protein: CASSPKQGIGEQYF. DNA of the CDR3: TGCGCCAGCAGCCCCAAACAGGGAATCGGCGAGCAGTACTTC.